The 17 T cell receptor beta chains in this list originate from one sample, sequenced in a study of cytomegalovirus exposure and HLA in healthy donors. The PCR used 60 Vbeta and 13 Jbeta primers. Only in-frame clones appear in the TCRdb table, and some are missing; sequencing was by immunoSEQ multiplex PCR. The sample contains around 150,000 clones, about three quarters of which appear only once. Sequenced sample: PBMCs. The receptors shown here come from a man between 18 and 35 years old in good health and CMV-seronegative.

The chain uses TRBV5-1 and TRBJ2-3; TRBD2 matches at 11 bases. The CDR3 extends over 18 amino acids. CDR1 is SGHRS, CDR2 YFSETQ, per germline. J gave up 2 bases and V 0 bases, and 8 bases lay outside the gene matches. CDR3 DNA: TGCGCCAGCAGCTTGGACGGGACTAGCGGCAAAGACACAGATACGCAGTATTTT. Residues: CASSLDGTSGKDTDTQYF. Based on the CDR3 plus reference TRBV5-1 and TRBJ2-3, the full variable domain is KAGVTQTPRYLIKTRGQQVTLSCSPISGHRSVSWYQQTPGQGLQFLFEYFSETQRNKGNFPGRFSGRQFSNSRSEMNVSTLELGDSALYLCASSLDGTSGKDTDTQYFGPGTRLTVL.

The chain links TRBV18 to TRBJ1-1, with a tentative D call TRBD1 (6 bases). The germline CDR1 and CDR2 sequences are KGHSH and LQKENI. Trimming cost V 5 bases and J 2 bases, with 9 bases left between them. The CDR3 loop spans 13 amino acids. This CDR3 reads CASSGGQNTEAFF. CDR3 bases: TGTGCCAGCTCAGGGGGACAAAACACTGAAGCTTTCTTT.

This sequence joins TRBV28 and TRBJ2-1, with 9 bases fitting TRBD2. CDR1 MDHEN and CDR2 SYDVKM come from the germline V gene. The CDR3 is made up of 17 amino acids. The V segment lost 7 bases and the J segment 0 bases; nucleotides outside the gene matches: 10. This chain's CDR3 is CASTPGAGGPSYNEQFF. CDR3 bases: TGTGCCAGCACCCCGGGAGCGGGAGGACCCTCCTACAATGAGCAGTTCTTC.

The chain links TRBV5-1 to TRBJ2-1, with D maybe TRBD2 (6 bases). With 3 bases removed from V and 5 bases from J, the gap between germline ends came to 15 bases. This CDR3 is built from 15 residues. Germline lookup yields CDR1 SGHRS and CDR2 YFSETQ. CDR3 in DNA: TGCGCCAGCAGCTCGACTAGGGGTCAGGACAATGAGCAGTTCTTC. Its translation is CASSSTRGQDNEQFF.

This clone was observed a few times. The chain recombines TRBV28 with TRBJ1-5; TRBD1 might be the D (5 bases). CDR1 is MDHEN, CDR2 SYDVKM, per germline. Trimming stripped 2 bases from V and 4 bases from J, with 9 bases between. This CDR3 has 14 amino acids. CDR3 bases: TGTGCCAGCAGTTTAGGGGCAAATAATCAGCCCCAGCATTTT. It translates to CASSLGANNQPQHF.

The gene calls are TRBV19 and TRBJ2-3; 7 bases map to TRBD2. J lost 3 bases, V lost 6 bases, and 9 bases had no gene match. The CDR3 runs to 15 residues. In germline, CDR1 is LNHDA, CDR2 SQIVND (reference sequence). In nucleotides, the CDR3 is TGTGCCAGTAGGGGGGGAGGGAGGGCTACAGATACGCAGTATTTT. Amino acids: CASRGGGRATDTQYF.

The rearrangement links TRBV29-1 to TRBJ2-4; D is possibly TRBD1 (5 bases). Germline values: CDR1 SQVTM, CDR2 ANQGSEA. This CDR3 contains 12 residues. V was trimmed by 3 bases and J by 8 bases, leaving 11 bases between them. The CDR3 DNA is TGCAGCGTTGACTCAGGGAATGACATTCAGTACTTC. Translating gives CSVDSGNDIQYF.

The V gene is TRBV19, the J gene TRBJ2-7, with a weak D call TRBD2 (6 bases). The CDR3 consists of 15 residues. V was trimmed by 7 bases and J by 3 bases, leaving 19 bases between them. From germline, CDR1 is LNHDA and CDR2 SQIVND (reference sequence). The CDR3 nucleotides are TGTGCCAGTATGGTGTCAGCGCGCGGGGACTACGAGCAGTACTTC. It translates to CASMVSARGDYEQYF.

This clone was seen only once. The rearrangement uses TRBV27 and TRBJ2-7, with D possibly being TRBD2 (5 bases). The V and J ends lost 4 bases and 1 base respectively, with 11 bases between them. This CDR3 has 14 residues. CDR1 is MNHEY and CDR2 is SMNVEV in the germline V gene (reference sequence). CDR3 nucleotides: TGTGCCAGCAGTTCGGGAAGGGTTTCCTACGAGCAGTACTTC. It is translated as CASSSGRVSYEQYF.

This chain connects TRBV5-1 to TRBJ2-3, with a tentative D call TRBD2 (6 bases). Trimming took 0 bases from V and 5 from J, leaving 13 bases between them. The CDR3 spans 15 residues. CDR1 and CDR2 from the germline V gene are SGHRS and YFSETQ. The CDR3 DNA is TGCGCCAGCAGCTTGGCTACCGGCGGGGAAGATACGCAGTATTTT. Translating gives CASSLATGGEDTQYF.

The chain uses TRBV27 and TRBJ2-7; D might be TRBD1 (5 bases). V shed 4 bases and J shed 2 bases, with 12 bases lying between them. The CDR3 is 14 residues long. The V gene's germline CDR1 is MNHEY and CDR2 SMNVEV (reference sequence). CDR3 sequence: CASSSLGQPYEQYF. CDR3 coding DNA: TGTGCCAGCAGTTCCCTGGGGCAGCCCTACGAGCAGTACTTC.

V and J are TRBV29-1 and TRBJ2-7; 12 bases fit TRBD2. The CDR3 has 15 amino acids. Trimming removed 4 bases from V and 1 base from J; junction bases left unmatched: 5. The V gene's germline CDR1 is SQVTM and CDR2 ANQGSEA. The CDR3 nucleotides are TGCAGCGTTGTATGGGGGACTAGCGGGTCCTACGAGCAGTACTTC. Its protein product is CSVVWGTSGSYEQYF.

This chain joins TRBV5-1 and TRBJ2-5; 7 positions agree with TRBD2. The CDR3 is made up of 15 amino acids. Germline CDR1 is SGHRS and CDR2 is YFSETQ. V lost 3 bases to trimming and J lost 4 bases; unmatched junction nucleotides: 9. CDR3 amino acids: CASSSKLAELETQYF. Written as DNA, the CDR3 is TGCGCCAGCAGCTCGAAGCTAGCGGAGCTAGAGACCCAGTACTTC.

The genes are TRBV28 and TRBJ2-7; 7 nucleotides match TRBD1. Germline V gives CDR1 MDHEN, CDR2 SYDVKM. This CDR3 has 12 residues. The V and J ends lost 3 bases and 4 bases, in that order; junction bases with no gene match: 0. The DNA for the CDR3 is TGTGCCAGCAGTTTGGACAGGTACGAGCAGTACTTC. As protein: CASSLDRYEQYF.

About this clone itself: This CDR3 is also generated by other DNA sequences in the sample. The chain carries TRBV5-1 and TRBJ2-7; the D gene is possibly TRBD2 (6 bases). Germline CDR1 reads SGHRS; CDR2 reads YFSETQ. Trimming took 0 bases from V and 3 from J, leaving 16 bases between them. The CDR3 contains 16 residues. CDR3 in amino acids: CASSLGAGTPDYEQYF. The CDR3 DNA is TGCGCCAGCAGCTTGGGGGCGGGGACCCCAGACTACGAGCAGTACTTC.

The chain recombines TRBV9 with TRBJ2-5; TRBD2 matches at 14 bases. Trimming removed 2 bases from V and 5 bases from J; junction bases left unmatched: 8. This CDR3 has 17 amino acids. Per the germline V gene, CDR1 is SGDLS and CDR2 is YYNGEE. This CDR3 is CASSVLGLAGARETQYF. The CDR3 DNA is TGTGCCAGCAGCGTGTTGGGACTAGCGGGAGCGCGGGAGACCCAGTACTTC.

The gene calls are TRBV29-1 and TRBJ1-1; unclear D gene. V lost 5 bases to trimming and J lost 5 bases, with 6 bases between them. Germline V CDR1 and CDR2: SQVTM, ANQGSEA. CDR3 length: 10 residues. The CDR3 DNA reads TGCAGCGTTCAACGGACTGAAGCTTTCTTT. Translated, it gives CSVQRTEAFF.